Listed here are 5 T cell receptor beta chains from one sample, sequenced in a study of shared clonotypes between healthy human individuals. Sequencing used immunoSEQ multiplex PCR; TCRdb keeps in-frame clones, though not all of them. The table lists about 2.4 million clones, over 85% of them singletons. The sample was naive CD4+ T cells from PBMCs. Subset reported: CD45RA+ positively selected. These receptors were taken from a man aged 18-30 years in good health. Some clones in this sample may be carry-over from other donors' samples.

The CDR3 DNA reads TGTGCCAGCAGTTCAGAGACTACCGTCGGGCAGTACTTC. As protein: CASSSETTVGQYF. The chain joins TRBV6-1 to TRBJ2-7; the D gene is possibly TRBD2 (5 bases). This CDR3 has 13 amino acids. Trimming removed 5 bases from V and 9 bases from J, with 17 bases in between. CDR1 and CDR2 (germline): MNHNS, SASEGT.

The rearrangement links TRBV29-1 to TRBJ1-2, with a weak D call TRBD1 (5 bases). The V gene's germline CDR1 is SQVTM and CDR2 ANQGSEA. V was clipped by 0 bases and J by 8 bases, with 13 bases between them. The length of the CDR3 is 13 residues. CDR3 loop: CSVEDQLDKGYTF. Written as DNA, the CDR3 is TGCAGCGTTGAAGATCAGTTGGACAAAGGCTACACCTTC. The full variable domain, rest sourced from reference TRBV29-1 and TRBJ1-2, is SAVISQKPSRDICQRGTSLTIQCQVDSQVTMMFWYRQQPGQSLTLIATANQGSEATYESGFVIDKFPISRPNLTFSTLTVSNMSPEDSSIYLCSVEDQLDKGYTFGSGTRLTVV.

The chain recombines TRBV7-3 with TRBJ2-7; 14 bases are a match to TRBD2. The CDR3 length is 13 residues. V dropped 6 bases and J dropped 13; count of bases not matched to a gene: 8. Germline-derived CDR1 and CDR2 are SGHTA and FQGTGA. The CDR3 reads CASSPGLAGGVYF. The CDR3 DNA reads TGTGCCAGCAGTCCCGGACTAGCGGGAGGCGTTTACTTC.

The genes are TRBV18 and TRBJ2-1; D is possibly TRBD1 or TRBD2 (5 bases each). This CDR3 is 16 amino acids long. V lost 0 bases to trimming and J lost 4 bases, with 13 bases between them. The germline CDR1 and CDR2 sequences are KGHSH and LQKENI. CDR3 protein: CASSPPGTPGYNEQFF. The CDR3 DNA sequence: TGTGCCAGCTCACCACCCGGGACCCCCGGATACAATGAGCAGTTCTTC.

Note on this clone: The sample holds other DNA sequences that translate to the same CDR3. The CDR3 spells CASSPDRGPYNEQFF. The CDR3 DNA is TGTGCCAGCAGTCCCGACAGGGGGCCGTACAATGAGCAGTTCTTC. V and J are TRBV6-4 and TRBJ2-1; TRBD1 aligns across 10 bases. The germline V gene has CDR1 MRHNA and CDR2 SNTAGT. V gave up 5 bases and J gave up 4 bases; unmatched junction bases: 5. This CDR3 has 15 amino acids.